Listed here are 24 T cell receptor beta chains from one sample, sequenced in a study of sequential checkpoint blockade in melanoma. Sequencing used immunoSEQ multiplex PCR; TCRdb keeps in-frame clones, though not all of them. Altogether fewer than 50,000 clones are present, over 75% being singletons, with the ten largest covering around an eighth. Documented treatment: randomized to nivolumab then ipilimumab (arm A) or the reverse (arm B). The sequences come from CD8+ T cells sorted from blood (inferred from file names), collected from a patient given nivolumab and ipilimumab in sequence. The origin of the receptors is a human donor with melanoma.

The J gene is TRBJ2-7, the V gene TRBV18; 8 bases fit TRBD1. The CDR3 sequence is 15 residues long. V shed 3 bases, J shed 3 bases, and the junction held 7 bases outside the gene matches. CDR1 and CDR2 (germline): KGHSH, LQKENI. CDR3 protein: CASSPRDRPLYEQYF. The DNA of the CDR3 is TGTGCCAGCTCACCCCGGGACAGGCCACTCTACGAGCAGTACTTC.

This chain uses TRBV27 with TRBJ2-2; no clear D. Germline V gene sequence: CDR1 MNHEY, CDR2 SMNVEV (reference sequence). Trimming removed 6 bases from V and 4 bases from J, with 6 bases in between. This CDR3 has 12 amino acids. The DNA for the CDR3 is TGTGCCAGCAGGGTCGGCACCGGGGAGCTGTTTTTT. Translation: CASRVGTGELFF.

The gene calls are TRBV9 and TRBJ1-2; 10 bases map to TRBD1. The CDR3 extends over 15 amino acids. J gave up 4 bases and V 4 bases, and 7 bases lay outside the gene matches. Per germline, CDR1 SGDLS and CDR2 YYNGEE. Here the CDR3 reads CASSPRTGGGYGYTF. The CDR3 DNA reads as TGTGCCAGCAGCCCCCGGACAGGGGGAGGCTATGGCTACACCTTC.

The V call is TRBV27, the J call TRBJ2-1; TRBD2 agrees at 7 bases. The V segment lost 6 bases and the J segment 4 bases; nucleotides outside the gene matches: 9. This CDR3 has 15 amino acids. The germline V gene has CDR1 MNHEY and CDR2 SMNVEV (reference sequence). The CDR3 sequence is CASSASGNPYNEQFF. DNA of the CDR3: TGTGCCAGCAGCGCGAGCGGGAACCCTTACAATGAGCAGTTCTTC.

J is TRBJ2-7 and V is TRBV7-9; D is possibly TRBD2 (7 bases). Germline V gene lookup returns CDR1 SEHNR and CDR2 FQNEAQ (reference sequence). There are 15 residues in the CDR3. V was pared by 0 bases and J by 3 bases, with 12 bases between. The CDR3 DNA reads TGTGCCAGCAGCTTAGCTGCGGGGGCCTACTACGAGCAGTACTTC. It yields the protein CASSLAAGAYYEQYF.

The rearrangement uses TRBV7-3 and TRBJ2-2; 8 positions match TRBD2. Germline CDR1 SGHTA, CDR2 FQGTGA. The length of the CDR3 is 13 residues. The trim removed 5 bases at V and 6 bases at J, leaving 2 bases unmatched. The CDR3 nucleotides read TGTGCCAGCAGCGCGGGAGGTCCCGGGGAGCTGTTTTTT. It yields the protein CASSAGGPGELFF.

V and J are TRBV7-6 and TRBJ2-5; 9 bases line up with TRBD1. TRBJ2-7 explains the end of the DNA better; the J call may be wrong. From germline, CDR1 is SGHVS and CDR2 FNYEAQ. The CDR3 spans 15 residues. The CDR3 reads CASSSSGTGRYEQYF. The CDR3 DNA sequence: TGTGCCAGCAGCTCATCCGGGACAGGGCGCTACGAGCAGTACTTC.

The V call is TRBV4-1, the J call TRBJ2-7, with 10 nucleotides matching TRBD2. The CDR3 extends over 16 amino acids. Losses at the gene ends were 1 base for V and 3 bases for J; bases not matched to a gene: 6. Per the germline V gene, CDR1 is MGHRA and CDR2 is YSYEKL. This CDR3 is CASSQASSGSLYEQYF. DNA of the CDR3: TGCGCCAGCAGCCAAGCCTCTAGCGGGAGCCTCTACGAGCAGTACTTC.

This clone came up a few times. The gene calls are TRBV19 and TRBJ1-5; the D is unclear. The germline CDR1 and CDR2 sequences are LNHDA and SQIVND (reference sequence). Trimming took off 5 bases at V and 0 bases at J, with 5 bases between the two ends. The CDR3 totals 13 residues. CDR3 nucleotide sequence: TGTGCCAGTAGTCCGTATAGCAATCAGCCCCAGCATTTT. It is translated as CASSPYSNQPQHF.

This chain connects TRBV27 to TRBJ2-1, with D possibly being TRBD1 (5 bases). Trimming took off 3 bases at V and 0 bases at J, with 18 bases between the two ends. The CDR3 contains 18 residues. Germline lookup yields CDR1 MNHEY and CDR2 SMNVEV (reference sequence). CDR3 in DNA: TGTGCCAGCAGTTTTCAGGCCCAGGGTCACCTCTCCTACAATGAGCAGTTCTTC. The encoded protein is CASSFQAQGHLSYNEQFF.

In DNA form, the CDR3 reads TGTGCCAGTAAGAAAGGGACAGCGACTGGGGCCAACGTCCTGACTTTC. This translates into CASKKGTATGANVLTF. This chain joins TRBV19 and TRBJ2-6, with TRBD1 identical over 7 bases. Germline V gene lookup returns CDR1 LNHDA and CDR2 SQIVND (reference sequence). The CDR3 extends over 16 amino acids. The V and J ends lost 7 bases and 2 bases, in that order; junction bases with no gene match: 8.

The chain is built from TRBV19 and TRBJ2-4; 9 bases map to TRBD1. Unmatched junction bases numbered 5, after V lost 5 bases and J lost 15 bases. CDR1 and CDR2 (germline): LNHDA, SQIVND (reference sequence). The CDR3 is 11 residues long. The CDR3 DNA follows: TGTGCCAGTAGTTACGGACAGGGGTCGTACTTC. The encoded protein is CASSYGQGSYF.

The rearrangement joins TRBV29-1 to TRBJ2-2; TRBD2 aligns across 8 bases. The trim removed 2 bases at V and 0 bases at J, leaving 2 bases unmatched. Germline lookup yields CDR1 SQVTM and CDR2 ANQGSEA. This CDR3 has 15 residues. The CDR3 DNA reads as TGCAGCGTTGAATCGGGAGGGACGAACACCGGGGAGCTGTTTTTT. It is translated as CSVESGGTNTGELFF.

The V call is TRBV29-1, the J call TRBJ1-1, with D unresolved. The CDR3 extends over 11 amino acids. V lost 7 bases, J lost 1 base, and 7 bases lay in between. Germline-derived CDR1 and CDR2 are SQVTM and ANQGSEA. In DNA, the CDR3 is TGCAGCGGAGGATCGAACACTGAAGCTTTCTTT. This translates into CSGGSNTEAFF.

This clone was seen once. The V call is TRBV7-3, the J call TRBJ2-2; D might be TRBD2 (5 bases). Germline CDR1 and CDR2: SGHTA and FQGTGA. Trimming took off 1 base at V and 3 bases at J, with 21 bases between the two ends. The CDR3 spans 19 residues. The CDR3 nucleotides are TGTGCCAGCAGCTTAATGGCCACTAGTTCCGCCTACTACACCGGGGAGCTGTTTTTT. Its translation is CASSLMATSSAYYTGELFF.

J is TRBJ2-2 and V is TRBV2; D perhaps matches TRBD2 (5 bases). CDR3 length: 14 residues. V was trimmed by 8 bases and J by 0 bases, leaving 10 bases between them. Looked up from germline, CDR1 is SNHLY and CDR2 is FYNNEI. The CDR3 sequence is CASEAVANTGELFF. CDR3 nucleotides: TGTGCCAGCGAAGCGGTCGCGAACACCGGGGAGCTGTTTTTT.

This chain connects TRBV21-1 to TRBJ2-4; the table gives TRBD2 as D, unverified against the DNA. TRBV21-1 is a pseudogene segment. The CDR3 spans 15 residues. The CDR3 DNA follows: TGTGCCAGCAGCAATTGGGTCAGGGAGGGTGACATTCAGTACTTC. It encodes CASSNWVREGDIQYF.

V usage is TRBV9 and J usage is TRBJ2-1; 10 positions match TRBD2. The CDR3 sequence is 14 residues long. Trimming took 0 bases from V and 12 from J; bases not matched to a gene: 6. The germline gives CDR1 SGDLS, CDR2 YYNGEE. The CDR3 region is CASSVGSGRAGQFF. CDR3 bases: TGTGCCAGCAGCGTAGGAAGCGGGAGGGCCGGGCAGTTCTTC.

This sequence joins TRBV4-3 and TRBJ2-6; D is unresolved. Trimming cost V 0 bases and J 0 bases, with 12 bases left between them. The germline gives CDR1 LGHNA, CDR2 YSLEER. The CDR3 spans 18 residues. CDR3 nucleotides: TGCGCCAGCAGCCAAGATGTCGGTCTCGCCTCTGGGGCCAACGTCCTGACTTTC. Translating gives CASSQDVGLASGANVLTF.

The rearrangement joins TRBV4-3 to TRBJ2-1, with a tentative D call TRBD2 (7 bases). Germline assignment: CDR1 LGHNA and CDR2 YSLEER. V was cut by 4 bases and J by 5 bases, with 12 bases left in between. CDR3 length: 14 amino acids. The CDR3 DNA reads TGCGCCAGCAGCCTGCGGGGGCTAAACAATGAGCAGTTCTTC. Translating it yields CASSLRGLNNEQFF.

The chain combines TRBV9 with TRBJ2-1; 11 nucleotides align to TRBD2. V was pared by 0 bases and J by 4 bases, with 3 bases of the junction left unmatched. From germline, CDR1 is SGDLS and CDR2 YYNGEE. This CDR3 is built from 16 residues. The CDR3 is CASSVEGLAAYNEQFF. The CDR3 DNA sequence: TGTGCCAGCAGCGTAGAGGGACTAGCGGCTTACAATGAGCAGTTCTTC.

This rearrangement joins TRBV2 to TRBJ1-5, with 9 bases matching TRBD1. The V gene end was trimmed by 8 bases and the J gene end by 0 bases; junction bases not matched to a gene: 2. Germline assignment: CDR1 SNHLY and CDR2 FYNNEI. This CDR3 region has 14 residues. The CDR3: CASDRGYSNQPQHF. CDR3 bases: TGTGCCAGCGACAGGGGGTATAGCAATCAGCCCCAGCATTTT.

A word on this clone: The same CDR3 can be traced to other DNA sequences in this sample. The rearrangement links TRBV9 to TRBJ2-3, with no clear D. Germline V gene lookup returns CDR1 SGDLS and CDR2 YYNGEE. Trimming removed 0 bases at V and 7 bases at J, with 21 bases between. This CDR3 has 17 amino acids. The CDR3 loop reads CASSVEGEPLPGNTQYF. As DNA, the CDR3 is TGTGCCAGCAGCGTAGAAGGAGAACCCCTCCCTGGAAATACGCAGTATTTT.

V usage is TRBV27 and J usage is TRBJ2-4; TRBD1 agrees at 7 bases. Trimming removed 5 bases from V and 8 bases from J; junction bases left unmatched: 9. Germline CDR1 is MNHEY and CDR2 is SMNVEV (reference sequence). The CDR3 runs 14 residues. CDR3: CASSEKTGWYIQYF. CDR3 in DNA: TGTGCCAGCAGTGAAAAGACAGGGTGGTACATTCAGTACTTC.